A single sample gave rise to the 20 T cell receptor beta chains below, sequenced in a study of shared clonotypes between healthy human individuals. TCRdb keeps only in-frame clones here, not all; method: immunoSEQ multiplex PCR. The sample lists 1,500,000 or so clones, roughly 96% occurring once. The sample taken for sequencing was naive CD4+ T cells sorted from blood. Subset denoted: CD45RA+ positively selected. The origin of the receptors is a young man in good health.

The rearrangement links TRBV15 to TRBJ2-6, with D hard to call. This CDR3 is built from 17 residues. The V and J ends lost 2 bases and 0 bases respectively, with 11 bases between them. Germline V lookup: CDR1 LNHNV, CDR2 YYDKDF (reference sequence). Here the CDR3 DNA reads TGTGCCACCAGCAGATTCCCGATAGACTCTGGGGCCAACGTCCTGACTTTC. Translation: CATSRFPIDSGANVLTF.

This clone appeared a few times. The rearrangement joins TRBV6-6 to TRBJ1-1; D gene unclear. This CDR3 is built from 10 residues. Germline CDR1 is MNHNY and CDR2 is SVGAGI (reference sequence). Between the trimmed V and J ends, which lost 5 bases and 11 bases, there was a span of 9 bases. CDR3 loop: CASSGREAFF. CDR3 in DNA: TGTGCCAGCAGTGGGCGGGAGGCTTTCTTT.

V is TRBV2 and J is TRBJ1-2; 8 bases fit TRBD1. The V gene end was trimmed by 5 bases and the J gene end by 5 bases; junction bases not matched to a gene: 7. Looked up from germline, CDR1 is SNHLY and CDR2 is FYNNEI. The CDR3 sequence is 14 residues long. The CDR3: CASSRQGSMYGYTF. CDR3 bases: TGTGCCAGCAGTCGACAGGGGTCTATGTATGGCTACACCTTC.

The chain couples TRBV5-1 to TRBJ2-3, with a possible D match to TRBD2 (6 bases). Trimming pared 0 bases from V and 8 bases from J, leaving 16 bases between. Germline CDR1 and CDR2: SGHRS and YFSETQ. CDR3 size: 15 residues. For the CDR3, the DNA is TGCGCCAGCAGCTTGGCCATGGGATCAGCGGGTACGCAGTATTTT. Amino acid sequence: CASSLAMGSAGTQYF. Full variable domain (remainder filled in from reference TRBV5-1 and TRBJ2-3): KAGVTQTPRYLIKTRGQQVTLSCSPISGHRSVSWYQQTPGQGLQFLFEYFSETQRNKGNFPGRFSGRQFSNSRSEMNVSTLELGDSALYLCASSLAMGSAGTQYFGPGTRLTVL.

The J gene is TRBJ1-4, the V gene TRBV18, with D possibly matching TRBD1 (5 bases). Germline V gene data show CDR1 as KGHSH and CDR2 as LQKENI. The CDR3 spans 16 residues. Between the trimmed V and J ends, which lost 2 bases and 5 bases, there was a span of 15 bases. CDR3 sequence reads: CASSPVRSGRNEKLFF. The CDR3 DNA follows: TGTGCCAGCTCACCAGTGCGGTCAGGGAGAAATGAAAAACTGTTTTTT. The entire variable domain, with the rest obtained from reference TRBV18 and TRBJ1-4, is as follows: NAGVMQNPRHLVRRRGQEARLRCSPMKGHSHVYWYRQLPEEGLKFMVYLQKENIIDESGMPKERFSAEFPKEGPSILRIQQVVRGDSAAYFCASSPVRSGRNEKLFFGSGTQLSVL.

The CDR3 is CASSFAVRETQYF. The DNA for the CDR3 is TGTGCCAGCAGCTTCGCCGTAAGGGAGACCCAGTACTTC. This rearrangement joins TRBV5-6 to TRBJ2-5; the D is unclear. V lost 2 bases and J 5 bases, leaving 10 bases between the germline ends. The CDR3 loop spans 13 amino acids. Germline lookup yields CDR1 SGHDT and CDR2 YYEEEE.

The chain couples TRBV30 to TRBJ2-7; D ambiguous. This CDR3 is built from 14 residues. Germline CDR1 GTSNPN, CDR2 SVGIG (reference sequence). The V end lost 0 bases, the J end lost 1 base, and 10 bases lay between the germline ends. CDR3 coding DNA: TGTGCCTGGAGTGTATTCTTAGTTTCCTACGAGCAGTACTTC. Translation: CAWSVFLVSYEQYF.

Points on this clone: Its ends do not fully match the called genes, so a read error is possible. V gene TRBV7-7 combines with J gene TRBJ2-7; 11 bases align to TRBD2. Germline assignment: CDR1 SSHAT and CDR2 FNYEAQ (reference sequence). The CDR3 covers 19 residues. CDR3 sequence (DNA): TGTGCTAGCAGCTTTTCCCCAAGACCCTTTAGCGGGAGGGACTACGAGCAGTACTTC. Protein sequence: CASSFSPRPFSGRDYEQYF.

V gene TRBV2 combines with J gene TRBJ2-7, with D possibly called TRBD1 or TRBD2 (5 bases each). Trimming took 6 bases from V and 9 from J, leaving 15 bases between them. The V gene's germline CDR1 is SNHLY and CDR2 FYNNEI. The CDR3 runs to 12 residues. The CDR3 DNA sequence: TGTGCCAGCAGGGGACCCGCCGTTGCGCAGTACTTC. It is translated as CASRGPAVAQYF.

Turning to this clone: The same CDR3 arises from other DNA sequences in this sample as well. V gene TRBV5-6 combines with J gene TRBJ2-7; D is unresolved. Germline assignment: CDR1 SGHDT and CDR2 YYEEEE. Trimming stripped 2 bases from V and 0 bases from J, with 0 bases between. This CDR3 has 11 residues. DNA of the CDR3: TGTGCCAGCAGCTTCTCCTACGAGCAGTACTTC. This translates into CASSFSYEQYF.

V is TRBV6-5 and J is TRBJ1-2; 10 nucleotides align to TRBD1. V lost 1 base to trimming and J lost 6 bases; unmatched junction nucleotides: 5. Germline lookup yields CDR1 MNHEY and CDR2 SVGAGI. This CDR3 has 15 amino acids. The CDR3, as DNA: TGTGCCAGCAGTTACTATCCGGGACAGGGGAATGGCTACACCTTC. Translated: CASSYYPGQGNGYTF.

J is TRBJ2-5 and V is TRBV5-1; either TRBD1 or TRBD2 may fit D (5 bases each). V was pared by 0 bases and J by 7 bases, with 13 bases between. This CDR3 contains 14 residues. Germline lookup yields CDR1 SGHRS and CDR2 YFSETQ. CDR3 amino acids: CASSLAGTAGTQYF. CDR3 DNA sequence: TGCGCCAGCAGCTTGGCCGGGACGGCCGGGACCCAGTACTTC.

The genes are TRBV28 and TRBJ2-7; possibly TRBD2 for D (5 bases). The length of the CDR3 is 12 residues. CDR1 is MDHEN, CDR2 SYDVKM, per germline. Trimming took 6 bases from V and 5 from J, leaving 11 bases between them. CDR3 nucleotide sequence: TGTGCCAGCAGACGGGGTTCCCACGAGCAGTACTTC. This gives the protein CASRRGSHEQYF.

This CDR3 is CASSYPAGGGTGELFF. For the CDR3, the DNA is TGTGCCAGCAGTTACCCAGCGGGAGGGGGCACCGGGGAGCTGTTTTTT. The V call is TRBV6-6, the J call TRBJ2-2; 10 bases map to TRBD2. The germline CDR1 and CDR2 sequences are MNHNY and SVGAGI (reference sequence). CDR3 size: 16 residues. J lost 4 bases, V lost 2 bases, and 4 bases had no gene match.

The chain is built from TRBV27 and TRBJ2-7; 10 bases match TRBD2. CDR3 length equals 15 residues. The V gene end was trimmed by 0 bases and the J gene end by 6 bases; junction bases not matched to a gene: 5. In germline, CDR1 is MNHEY, CDR2 SMNVEV (reference sequence). The chain's CDR3 is CASSLSVIAGGEQYF. For the CDR3, the DNA is TGTGCCAGCAGTTTATCGGTAATAGCGGGAGGCGAGCAGTACTTC.

The rearrangement links TRBV18 to TRBJ1-5; 9 bases are shared with TRBD1. The CDR3 sequence is 18 residues long. Germline-derived CDR1 and CDR2 are KGHSH and LQKENI. Trimming cost V 1 base and J 0 bases; bases outside gene matches: 7. CDR3 region: CASSPLGQGQYSNQPQHF. The CDR3 DNA is TGTGCCAGCTCACCACTGGGACAGGGACAATATAGCAATCAGCCCCAGCATTTT.

This chain connects TRBV5-5 to TRBJ2-7; 8 nucleotides line up with TRBD1. The CDR3 sequence is 14 residues long. After removal of 4 bases from V and 0 bases from J, the junction contained 3 bases not matched to a gene. From germline, CDR1 is SGHKS and CDR2 YYEKEE (reference sequence). For the CDR3, the DNA is TGTGCCAGCAGCCGGACAGGGTTCTCCTACGAGCAGTACTTC. It encodes CASSRTGFSYEQYF.

This chain uses TRBV7-2 with TRBJ2-7; 7 bases match TRBD2. V gave up 1 base and J gave up 1 base; unmatched junction bases: 10. The germline CDR1 and CDR2 sequences are SGHTA and FQGNSA. There are 17 residues in the CDR3. The CDR3 sequence is CASSLEDGRLASYEQYF. The CDR3 region has the DNA TGTGCCAGCAGCTTAGAGGACGGCCGACTAGCTTCCTACGAGCAGTACTTC.

This clone was detected a few times. The chain carries TRBV19 and TRBJ2-1; 9 positions match TRBD2. Germline lookup yields CDR1 LNHDA and CDR2 SQIVND (reference sequence). CDR3 length: 16 residues. V lost 7 bases and J lost 1; bases outside the gene matches: 8. CDR3 bases: TGTGCCAGTACGATAAGCGGGAGGATGTCCTACAATGAGCAGTTCTTC. Encoded protein: CASTISGRMSYNEQFF.

The chain has TRBV27 and TRBJ1-2; 7 bases agree with TRBD1. The CDR3 has 14 amino acids. V lost 6 bases and J lost 4; bases outside the gene matches: 8. Germline V gene sequence: CDR1 MNHEY, CDR2 SMNVEV (reference sequence). This CDR3 is CASSDRAPTYGYTF. Written as DNA, the CDR3 is TGTGCCAGCAGCGACAGGGCTCCCACCTATGGCTACACCTTC.